The 24 T cell receptor beta chains below were found in one sample sequenced in a study of OX40 agonist ivuxolimab in advanced cancers. The table came from immunoSEQ multiplex PCR; TCRdb's copy has only in-frame clones and leaves some out. Among around 70,000 clones listed, 85% were seen once. This material consisted of CD4+ or CD8+ T cells sorted from blood, taken in a trial of the OX40 agonist ivuxolimab. The receptors were sampled from an adult with an advanced solid tumor such as melanoma, head and neck, liver or kidney cancer.

This clone showed up just a few times. The rearrangement joins TRBV19 to TRBJ1-2; D remains ambiguous. Trimming shortened V by 6 bases and J by 4 bases, and 21 bases separated the two germline ends. Germline V CDR1 and CDR2: LNHDA, SQIVND (reference sequence). The CDR3 is 16 amino acids. The CDR3, as DNA: TGTGCCAGTAGCATACCCTACGATTACAGTCTCTATGGCTACACCTTC. Its protein is CASSIPYDYSLYGYTF.

The genes are TRBV12-1 and TRBJ1-5. TRBV12-1 has pseudogene status. The CDR3 consists of 15 residues. CDR3 coding DNA: TGTGCCAGCAAATACCGGGTCCACCGAGATCAGCCCCAGCATTTT. Translating gives CASKYRVHRDQPQHF.

A few counts support this clone. V gene TRBV7-2 combines with J gene TRBJ2-5; D is perhaps TRBD2 (7 bases). Germline V lookup: CDR1 SGHTA, CDR2 FQGNSA. This CDR3 spans 14 amino acids. Trimming shortened V by 1 base and J by 4 bases, and 10 bases separated the two germline ends. The CDR3, as DNA: TGTGCCAGCAGCTTAGTGAGGGGGGGAGAGACCCAGTACTTC. Translation gives CASSLVRGGETQYF.

This clone showed up just a few times. The CDR3: CASSIGAGGTGELFF. The CDR3 bases are TGTGCCAGTAGTATAGGGGCAGGGGGCACCGGGGAGCTGTTTTTT. The chain recombines TRBV19 with TRBJ2-2; 7 bases align to TRBD1. The length of the CDR3 is 15 residues. Per germline, CDR1 LNHDA and CDR2 SQIVND (reference sequence). The J segment lost 4 bases and the V segment lost 1 base, leaving 3 bases of the junction unmatched.

To note about this clone: Other DNA sequences in this specimen translate into the identical CDR3. The chain employs TRBV12-5 and TRBJ1-1; the D gene is possibly TRBD1 (5 bases). The germline V and J ends were trimmed by 7 bases and 5 bases, with 26 bases remaining between them. This CDR3 is built from 17 residues. Looked up from germline, CDR1 is LGHNT and CDR2 is FRNRAP. The CDR3 reads CASARIRIMGGWTEAFF. CDR3 nucleotide sequence: TGTGCTAGTGCCCGAATACGGATCATGGGGGGATGGACTGAAGCTTTCTTT. The whole variable domain, filled in from reference TRBV12-5 and TRBJ1-1, reads DARVTQTPRHKVTEMGQEVTMRCQPILGHNTVFWYRQTMMQGLELLAYFRNRAPLDDSGMPKDRFSAEMPDATLATLKIQPSEPRDSAVYFCASARIRIMGGWTEAFFGQGTRLTVV.

This chain links TRBV11-2 with TRBJ2-3; D ambiguous. This CDR3 has 12 residues. CDR1 and CDR2 (germline): SGHAT, FQNNGV. V was clipped by 5 bases and J by 4 bases, with 7 bases between them. CDR3 DNA: TGTGCCAGCAGCCCCACCTCAGATACGCAGTATTTT. Its translation is CASSPTSDTQYF. Drawing the rest from reference TRBV11-2 and TRBJ2-3, the complete variable domain is EAGVAQSPRYKIIEKRQSVAFWCNPISGHATLYWYQQILGQGPKLLIQFQNNGVVDDSQLPKDRFSAERLKGVDSTLKIQPAKLEDSAVYLCASSPTSDTQYFGPGTRLTVL.

The gene calls are TRBV7-2 and TRBJ2-7, with 7 positions matching TRBD2. V was pared by 4 bases and J by 6 bases, with 9 bases of the junction left unmatched. The length of the CDR3 is 14 residues. The germline V gene encodes CDR1 SGHTA and CDR2 FQGNSA. CDR3 in DNA: TGTGCCAGCAGCTACGGGACTAACAGTTTCGAGCAGTACTTC. It encodes CASSYGTNSFEQYF.

V gene TRBV7-9 combines with J gene TRBJ2-3, with no clear D. Germline lookup yields CDR1 SEHNR and CDR2 FQNEAQ (reference sequence). V lost 1 base to trimming and J lost 5 bases, with 1 base between them. The CDR3 contains 11 residues. Here the CDR3 reads CASSLEDTQYF. The CDR3 region has the DNA TGTGCCAGCAGCTTAGAAGATACGCAGTATTTT.

This rearrangement joins TRBV12-5 to TRBJ2-3; D might be TRBD2 (6 bases). Trimming cost V 5 bases and J 0 bases, with 12 bases left between them. This CDR3 is built from 15 residues. The germline V gene has CDR1 LGHNT and CDR2 FRNRAP. The CDR3 loop reads CASGRVAASTDTQYF. The CDR3 DNA sequence: TGTGCTAGTGGTCGGGTAGCGGCGAGCACAGATACGCAGTATTTT.

This clone appeared a few times. The gene calls are TRBV27 and TRBJ1-1; D might be TRBD1 (5 bases). Germline V CDR1 and CDR2: MNHEY, SMNVEV (reference sequence). CDR3 length equals 14 residues. V was cut by 11 bases and J by 1 base, with 17 bases left in between. Written as DNA, the CDR3 is TGTGCCTCCCGGCAGGGTCTTGGGAACACTGAAGCTTTCTTT. This gives the protein CASRQGLGNTEAFF.

V usage is TRBV6-1 and J usage is TRBJ1-2, with a tentative D call TRBD1 (5 bases). CDR3 length: 12 amino acids. Germline V CDR1 and CDR2: MNHNS, SASEGT. V was trimmed by 7 bases and J by 8 bases, leaving 14 bases between them. The DNA of the CDR3 is TGTGCCAGCACTTCGCAGGGTCGGGGCTACACCTTC. Encoded protein: CASTSQGRGYTF.

DNA for the CDR3: TGTGCCAGCAGTTCCCTAGCGGGGAGAGGTAGGGAGACCCAGTACTTC. The encoded protein is CASSSLAGRGRETQYF. The V call is TRBV28, the J call TRBJ2-5, with 9 bases matching TRBD2. This CDR3 has 16 residues. CDR1 is MDHEN, CDR2 SYDVKM, per germline. The junction had 11 bases not matched to a gene; V was cut back by 4 bases and J by 5 bases.

The chain is built from TRBV2 and TRBJ1-1; D remains ambiguous. The CDR3 covers 14 residues. The ends were cut back, 7 bases at V and 0 bases at J, with 12 bases in the middle. In germline, CDR1 is SNHLY, CDR2 FYNNEI. The CDR3 loop reads CASTNGRLNTEAFF. The CDR3 nucleotides read TGTGCCAGCACAAATGGGCGGCTGAACACTGAAGCTTTCTTT.

The chain employs TRBV28 and TRBJ2-7; 9 positions agree with TRBD2. This CDR3 is built from 16 residues. Losses at the gene ends were 3 bases for V and 0 bases for J; bases not matched to a gene: 6. Germline V gene lookup returns CDR1 MDHEN and CDR2 SYDVKM. The CDR3 loop reads CASSLGTSRSSYEQYF. For the CDR3, the DNA is TGTGCCAGCAGTTTGGGGACTAGCCGTAGCTCCTACGAGCAGTACTTC.

This chain links TRBV11-3 with TRBJ2-1; TRBD1 matches at 12 bases. This CDR3 spans 15 amino acids. Trimming cost V 5 bases and J 15 bases; bases outside gene matches: 14. Per germline, CDR1 SGHNT and CDR2 YENEEA. The CDR3 reads CASSKSGTGGVEVFF. The CDR3 DNA follows: TGTGCCAGCAGCAAGTCCGGGACAGGGGGCGTGGAGGTGTTCTTC.

This clone was detected a few times. This chain connects TRBV5-1 to TRBJ1-2, with TRBD1 as a possible D gene (6 bases). V lost 0 bases to trimming and J lost 2 bases, with 8 bases between them. The germline V gene has CDR1 SGHRS and CDR2 YFSETQ. The CDR3 contains 14 residues. This CDR3 is CASSLAGGNYGYTF. In DNA form, the CDR3 reads TGCGCCAGCAGCTTGGCCGGGGGCAACTATGGCTACACCTTC.

The rearrangement uses TRBV30 and TRBJ2-1; no clear D. CDR3 length: 11 amino acids. Trimming shortened V by 2 bases and J by 4 bases, and 3 bases separated the two germline ends. In germline, CDR1 is GTSNPN, CDR2 SVGIG (reference sequence). The CDR3 nucleotides are TGTGCCTGGAGTACATACAATGAGCAGTTCTTC. Translated: CAWSTYNEQFF.

Only a few counts were recorded for this clone. The rearrangement joins TRBV6-1 to TRBJ1-6; D is unclear. The CDR3 consists of 13 residues. Germline V gene lookup returns CDR1 MNHNS and CDR2 SASEGT. Trimming pared 4 bases from V and 5 bases from J, leaving 6 bases between. The CDR3 protein is CASSVNDNSPLHF. The CDR3 bases are TGTGCCAGCAGTGTTAACGATAATTCACCCCTCCACTTT.

This chain joins TRBV9 and TRBJ1-3; weak D call: TRBD1 (6 bases). Trimming took off 4 bases at V and 0 bases at J, with 14 bases between the two ends. The CDR3 runs to 16 residues. CDR1 SGDLS and CDR2 YYNGEE come from the germline V gene. The CDR3 protein is CASSPDQGYSGNTIYF. The CDR3, as DNA: TGTGCCAGCAGCCCAGACCAGGGGTACTCTGGAAACACCATATATTTT.

This chain connects TRBV27 to TRBJ1-1, with D unclear. Deletions cut 2 bases from V and 0 bases from J, with 19 bases between. Looked up from germline, CDR1 is MNHEY and CDR2 is SMNVEV (reference sequence). The CDR3 length is 18 residues. The CDR3 region has the DNA TGTGCCAGCAGTTTAGGTTACCCTACCTCTACCTTGAACACTGAAGCTTTCTTT. The encoded protein is CASSLGYPTSTLNTEAFF.

This chain uses TRBV2 with TRBJ1-3, with a possible D match to TRBD1 (5 bases). The CDR3 spans 17 residues. V was shortened by 2 bases and J by 0 bases, with 14 bases between the two germline ends. CDR1 SNHLY and CDR2 FYNNEI come from the germline V gene. This CDR3 is CASSERGRVFSGNTIYF. DNA of the CDR3: TGTGCCAGCAGTGAAAGGGGCAGGGTATTCTCTGGAAACACCATATATTTT.

V is TRBV14 and J is TRBJ2-7; D might be TRBD2 (6 bases). Trimming took off 3 bases at V and 6 bases at J, with 15 bases between the two ends. Germline CDR1 SGHDN, CDR2 FVKESK. The CDR3 is 14 residues long. CDR3 bases: TGTGCCAGCAGCCACCACGGGACTCCATCCGAGCAGTACTTC. Residues: CASSHHGTPSEQYF.

The chain combines TRBV5-1 with TRBJ1-5; D is unclear. V gave up 0 bases and J gave up 2 bases, with 9 bases separating them. The CDR3 has 15 amino acids. Looked up from germline, CDR1 is SGHRS and CDR2 is YFSETQ. The CDR3 coding sequence is TGCGCCAGCAGCTTGGACCCTGGGGGCAATCAGCCCCAGCATTTT. Translation gives CASSLDPGGNQPQHF.

A single count supports this clone. The chain is built from TRBV11-2 and TRBJ2-7; 7 nucleotides align to TRBD1. The CDR3 runs 14 residues. Germline-derived CDR1 and CDR2 are SGHAT and FQNNGV. With V trimmed by 3 bases and J by 0 bases, 2 bases remained unmatched. The CDR3 nucleotides read TGTGCCAGCAGCTTGACAGGGTTCTCCTACGAGCAGTACTTC. Translated: CASSLTGFSYEQYF.